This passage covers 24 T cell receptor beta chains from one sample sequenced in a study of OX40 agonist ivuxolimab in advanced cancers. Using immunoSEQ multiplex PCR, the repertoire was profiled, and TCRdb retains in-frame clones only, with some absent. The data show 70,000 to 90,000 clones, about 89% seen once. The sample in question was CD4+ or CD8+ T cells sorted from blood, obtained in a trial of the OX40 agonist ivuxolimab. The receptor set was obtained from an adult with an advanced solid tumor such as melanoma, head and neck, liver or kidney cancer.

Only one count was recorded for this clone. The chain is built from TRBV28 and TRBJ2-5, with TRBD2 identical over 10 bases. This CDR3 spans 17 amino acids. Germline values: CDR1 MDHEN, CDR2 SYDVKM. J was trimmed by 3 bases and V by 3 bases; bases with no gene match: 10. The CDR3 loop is CASSLSLAGDTKETQYF. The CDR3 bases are TGTGCCAGCAGTTTGAGCCTAGCGGGGGACACGAAAGAGACCCAGTACTTC.

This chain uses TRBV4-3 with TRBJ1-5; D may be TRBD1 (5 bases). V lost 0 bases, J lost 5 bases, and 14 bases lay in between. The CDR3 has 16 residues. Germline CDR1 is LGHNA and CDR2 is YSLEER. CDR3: CASSQDTGTAYQPQHF. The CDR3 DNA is TGCGCCAGCAGCCAAGATACGGGGACGGCTTATCAGCCCCAGCATTTT.

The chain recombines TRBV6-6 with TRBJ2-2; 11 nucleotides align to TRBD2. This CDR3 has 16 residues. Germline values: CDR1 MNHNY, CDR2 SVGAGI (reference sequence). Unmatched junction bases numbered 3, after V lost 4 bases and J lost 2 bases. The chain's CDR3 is CASSWLAGGNTGELFF. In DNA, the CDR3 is TGTGCCAGCAGTTGGCTAGCGGGGGGAAACACCGGGGAGCTGTTTTTT.

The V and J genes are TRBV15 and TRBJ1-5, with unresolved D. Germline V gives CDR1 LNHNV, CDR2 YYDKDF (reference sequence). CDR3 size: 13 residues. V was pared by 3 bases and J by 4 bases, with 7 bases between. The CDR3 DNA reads TGTGCCACCAGCAGCATAGATAATCAGCCCCAGCATTTT. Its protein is CATSSIDNQPQHF.

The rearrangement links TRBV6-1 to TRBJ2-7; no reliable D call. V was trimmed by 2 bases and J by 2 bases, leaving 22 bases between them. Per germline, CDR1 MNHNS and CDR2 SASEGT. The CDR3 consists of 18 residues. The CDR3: CASSELGQLTSQAYEQYF. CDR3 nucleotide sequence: TGTGCCAGCAGTGAACTCGGGCAGCTCACGTCTCAAGCCTACGAGCAGTACTTC.

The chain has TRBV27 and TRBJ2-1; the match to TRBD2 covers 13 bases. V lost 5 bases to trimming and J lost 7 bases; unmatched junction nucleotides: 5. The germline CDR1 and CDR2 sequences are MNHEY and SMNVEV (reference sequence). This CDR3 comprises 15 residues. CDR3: CASSTSGRAGNEQFF. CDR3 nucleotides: TGTGCCAGCAGTACTAGCGGGAGGGCCGGAAATGAGCAGTTCTTC.

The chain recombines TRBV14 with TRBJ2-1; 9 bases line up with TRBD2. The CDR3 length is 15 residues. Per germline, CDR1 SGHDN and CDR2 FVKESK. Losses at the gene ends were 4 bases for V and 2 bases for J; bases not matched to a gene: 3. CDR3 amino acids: CASSPGTSPYNEQFF. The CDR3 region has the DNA TGTGCCAGCAGCCCCGGGACTAGCCCCTACAATGAGCAGTTCTTC.

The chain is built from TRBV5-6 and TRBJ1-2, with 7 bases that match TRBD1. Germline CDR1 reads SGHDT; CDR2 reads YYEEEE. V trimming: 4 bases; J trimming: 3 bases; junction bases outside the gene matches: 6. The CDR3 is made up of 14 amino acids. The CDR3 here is CASSVRDSHYGYTF. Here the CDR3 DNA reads TGTGCCAGCAGCGTCCGGGACAGCCACTATGGCTACACCTTC.

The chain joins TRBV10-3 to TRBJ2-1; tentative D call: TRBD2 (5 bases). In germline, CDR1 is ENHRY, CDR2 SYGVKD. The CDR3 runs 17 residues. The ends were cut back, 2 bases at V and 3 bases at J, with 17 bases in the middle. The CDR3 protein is CAISETESDFYYNEQFF. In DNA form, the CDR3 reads TGTGCCATCAGTGAGACGGAATCGGACTTCTACTACAATGAGCAGTTCTTC.

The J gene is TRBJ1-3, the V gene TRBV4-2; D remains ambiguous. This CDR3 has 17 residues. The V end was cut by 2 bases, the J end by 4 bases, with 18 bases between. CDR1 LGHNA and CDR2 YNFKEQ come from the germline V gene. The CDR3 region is CASSQYEFPRTGNTIYF. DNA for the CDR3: TGTGCCAGCAGCCAATACGAGTTTCCGAGGACCGGAAACACCATATATTTT.

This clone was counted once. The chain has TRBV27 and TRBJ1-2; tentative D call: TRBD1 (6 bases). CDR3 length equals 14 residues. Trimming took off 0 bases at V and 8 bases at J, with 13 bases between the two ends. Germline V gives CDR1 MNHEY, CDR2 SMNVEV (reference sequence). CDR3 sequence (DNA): TGTGCCAGCAGTTTATCTCGGGGGGCGGGGGGCTACACCTTC. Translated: CASSLSRGAGGYTF.

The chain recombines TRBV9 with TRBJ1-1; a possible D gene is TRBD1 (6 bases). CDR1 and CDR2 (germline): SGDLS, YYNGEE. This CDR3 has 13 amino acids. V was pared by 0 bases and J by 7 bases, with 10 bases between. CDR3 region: CASSVEDSLEAFF. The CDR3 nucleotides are TGTGCCAGCAGCGTAGAGGACAGCCTTGAAGCTTTCTTT.

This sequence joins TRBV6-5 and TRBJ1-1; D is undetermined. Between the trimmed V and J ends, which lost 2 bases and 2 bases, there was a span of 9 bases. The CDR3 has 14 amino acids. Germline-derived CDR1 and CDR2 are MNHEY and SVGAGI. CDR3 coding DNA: TGTGCCAGCAGTTACCATGAGGGTAACACTGAAGCTTTCTTT. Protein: CASSYHEGNTEAFF.

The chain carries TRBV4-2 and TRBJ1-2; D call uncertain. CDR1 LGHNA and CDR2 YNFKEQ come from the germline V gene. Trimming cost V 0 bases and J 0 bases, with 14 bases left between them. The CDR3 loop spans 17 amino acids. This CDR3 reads CASSQEPAGGANYGYTF. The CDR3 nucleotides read TGTGCCAGCAGCCAAGAACCGGCGGGAGGAGCTAACTATGGCTACACCTTC.

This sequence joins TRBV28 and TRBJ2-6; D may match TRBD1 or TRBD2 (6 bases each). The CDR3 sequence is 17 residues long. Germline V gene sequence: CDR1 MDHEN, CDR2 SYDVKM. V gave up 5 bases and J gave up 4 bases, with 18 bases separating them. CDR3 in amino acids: CASSTLSGAAGANVLTF. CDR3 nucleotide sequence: TGTGCCAGCAGTACATTATCGGGGGCGGCCGGGGCCAACGTCCTGACTTTC. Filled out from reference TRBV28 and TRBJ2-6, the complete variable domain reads DVKVTQSSRYLVKRTGEKVFLECVQDMDHENMFWYRQDPGLGLRLIYFSYDVKMKEKGDIPEGYSVSREKKERFSLILESASTNQTSMYLCASSTLSGAAGANVLTFGAGSRLTVL.

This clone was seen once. CDR3 sequence reads: CAIGQDEAFF. The CDR3 bases are TGTGCCATCGGACAGGATGAAGCTTTCTTT. The chain joins TRBV10-3 to TRBJ1-1; 7 bases agree with TRBD1. The CDR3 runs to 10 residues. The ends lost 8 bases at V and 7 bases at J; junction bases unmatched: 1. Germline lookup yields CDR1 ENHRY and CDR2 SYGVKD.

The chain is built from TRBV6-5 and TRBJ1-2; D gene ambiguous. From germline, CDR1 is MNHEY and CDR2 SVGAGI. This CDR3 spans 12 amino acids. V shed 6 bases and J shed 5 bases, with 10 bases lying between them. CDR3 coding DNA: TGTGCCAGCAGGGTCGGAGCATATGGCTACACCTTC. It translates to CASRVGAYGYTF.

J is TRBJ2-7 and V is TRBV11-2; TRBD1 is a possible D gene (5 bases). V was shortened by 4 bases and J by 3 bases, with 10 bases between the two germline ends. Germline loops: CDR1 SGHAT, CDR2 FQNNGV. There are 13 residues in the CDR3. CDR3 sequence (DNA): TGTGCCAGCAGCTATGTGCAGGGCTACGAGCAGTACTTC. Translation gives CASSYVQGYEQYF.

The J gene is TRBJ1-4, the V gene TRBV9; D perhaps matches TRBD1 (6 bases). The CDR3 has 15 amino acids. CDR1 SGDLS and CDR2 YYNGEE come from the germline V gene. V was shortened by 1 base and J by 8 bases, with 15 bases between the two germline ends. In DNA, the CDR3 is TGTGCCAGCAGCGTATCGGGGGCAGAGGTAGAAAAACTGTTTTTT. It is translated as CASSVSGAEVEKLFF.

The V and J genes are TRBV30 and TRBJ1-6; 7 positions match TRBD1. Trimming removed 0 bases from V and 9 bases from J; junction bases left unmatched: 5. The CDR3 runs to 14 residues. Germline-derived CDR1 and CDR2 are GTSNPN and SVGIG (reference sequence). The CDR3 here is CAWSVLGGGSPLHF. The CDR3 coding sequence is TGTGCCTGGAGTGTGTTAGGGGGCGGTTCACCCCTCCACTTT.

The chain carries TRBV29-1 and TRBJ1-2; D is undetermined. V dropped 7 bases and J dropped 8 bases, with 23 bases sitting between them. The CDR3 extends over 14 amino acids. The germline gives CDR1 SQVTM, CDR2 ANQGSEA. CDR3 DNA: TGCAGCGCCTTCGGCGGGGTATCGTCGCGGGGCTACACCTTC. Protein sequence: CSAFGGVSSRGYTF.

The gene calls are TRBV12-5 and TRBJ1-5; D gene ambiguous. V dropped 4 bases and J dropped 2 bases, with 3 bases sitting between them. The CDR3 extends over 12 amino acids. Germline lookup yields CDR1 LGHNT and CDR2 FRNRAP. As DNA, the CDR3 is TGTGCTAGTGGTTGGGGCAATCAGCCCCAGCATTTT. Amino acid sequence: CASGWGNQPQHF. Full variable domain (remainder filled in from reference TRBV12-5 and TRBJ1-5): DARVTQTPRHKVTEMGQEVTMRCQPILGHNTVFWYRQTMMQGLELLAYFRNRAPLDDSGMPKDRFSAEMPDATLATLKIQPSEPRDSAVYFCASGWGNQPQHFGDGTRLSIL.

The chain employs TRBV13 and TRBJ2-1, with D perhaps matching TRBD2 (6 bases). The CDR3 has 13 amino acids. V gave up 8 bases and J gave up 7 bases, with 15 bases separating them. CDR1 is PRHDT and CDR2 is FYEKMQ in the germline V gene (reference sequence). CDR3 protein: CASRLGRENEQFF. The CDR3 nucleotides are TGTGCCAGCCGACTAGGTCGAGAGAATGAGCAGTTCTTC.

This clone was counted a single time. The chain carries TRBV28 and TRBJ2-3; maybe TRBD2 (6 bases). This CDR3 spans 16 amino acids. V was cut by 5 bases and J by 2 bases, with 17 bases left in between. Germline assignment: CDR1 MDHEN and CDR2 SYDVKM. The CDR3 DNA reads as TGTGCCAGCAGTACTGTCACCGGGACTCCCACAGATACGCAGTATTTT. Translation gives CASSTVTGTPTDTQYF.